Below, 3 T cell receptor beta chains from the same sample are listed, as sequenced in a study of blood T cell repertoires in COVID-19. Some clones are missing from TCRdb's copy, which holds only in-frame ones; the method was immunoSEQ multiplex PCR. Here the sample spans about 58,000 clones, 78% being singletons. What was sequenced was peripheral blood. The receptors stem from a human donor in a cohort sampled during active COVID-19.

The CDR3 nucleotides read TGTGCCACCAGCAGATCCTTACAGGGGACCCAAGAGACCCAGTACTTC. It codes for CATSRSLQGTQETQYF. This chain joins TRBV15 and TRBJ2-5, with 7 bases lining up with TRBD1. This CDR3 region has 16 residues. V was clipped by 2 bases and J by 1 base; unmatched bases: 7. Per germline, CDR1 LNHNV and CDR2 YYDKDF (reference sequence).

The table lists this clone with a count of one. The rearrangement uses TRBV7-8 and TRBJ1-4, with D possibly being TRBD1 (5 bases). The CDR3 is 16 residues long. Looked up from germline, CDR1 is SGHVS and CDR2 is FQNEAQ. V lost 5 bases and J lost 1, with 14 bases in between. This CDR3 reads CASSPWVGLTNEKLFF. CDR3 nucleotides: TGTGCCAGCAGCCCCTGGGTGGGGCTAACTAATGAAAAACTGTTTTTT.

The chain has TRBV18 and TRBJ1-3, with 8 bases matching TRBD1. CDR3 length: 13 residues. V shed 5 bases, J shed 6 bases, and the junction held 3 bases outside the gene matches. Germline CDR1 KGHSH, CDR2 LQKENI. The DNA of the CDR3 is TGTGCCAGCTCATCGGGACAGGAAAACACCATATATTTT. Protein: CASSSGQENTIYF.